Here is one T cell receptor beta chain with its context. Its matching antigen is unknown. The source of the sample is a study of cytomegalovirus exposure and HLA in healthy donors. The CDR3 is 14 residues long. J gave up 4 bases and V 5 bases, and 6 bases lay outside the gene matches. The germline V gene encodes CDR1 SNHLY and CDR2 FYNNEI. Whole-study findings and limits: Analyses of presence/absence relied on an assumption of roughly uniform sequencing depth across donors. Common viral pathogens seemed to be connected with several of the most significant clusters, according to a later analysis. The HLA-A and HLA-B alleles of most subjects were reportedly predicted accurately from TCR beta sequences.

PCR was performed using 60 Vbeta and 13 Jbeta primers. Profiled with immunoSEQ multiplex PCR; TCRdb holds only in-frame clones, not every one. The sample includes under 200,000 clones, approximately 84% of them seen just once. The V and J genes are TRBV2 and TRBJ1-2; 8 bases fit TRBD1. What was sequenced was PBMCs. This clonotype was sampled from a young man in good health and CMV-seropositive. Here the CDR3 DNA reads TGTGCCAGCAGTTCAGCCGGACAGGGCTATGGCTACACCTTC. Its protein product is CASSSAGQGYGYTF.